The 9 T cell receptor beta chains reported below all come from one sample, sequenced in a study of pediatric ulcerative colitis. The protocol was immunoSEQ multiplex PCR, while the TCRdb copy is restricted to in-frame clones and leaves out a portion. The sample has tens of thousands of clones; under 80% are singletons. The rectum was sampled with one to two pinch biopsies at colonoscopy. Source material: gut tissue. All receptors derive from a girl aged 10-17 years with moderate ulcerative colitis.

This clone was counted only a few times. The V and J genes are TRBV7-9 and TRBJ2-7; D unresolved. The V gene's germline CDR1 is SEHNR and CDR2 FQNEAQ (reference sequence). This CDR3 is built from 16 residues. V lost 5 bases and J 3 bases, leaving 20 bases between the germline ends. CDR3 DNA sequence: TGTGCCAGCAGCCCCCCCGCACTACTTCCCATCTACGAGCAGTACTTC. It is translated as CASSPPALLPIYEQYF.

This rearrangement joins TRBV29-1 to TRBJ1-2, with D possibly being TRBD1 (6 bases). The V gene lost 0 bases and the J gene lost 6 bases, with 14 bases spanning the gap. Germline assignment: CDR1 SQVTM and CDR2 ANQGSEA. CDR3 size: 14 residues. This CDR3 reads CSVEDRGGFDGYTF. As DNA, the CDR3 is TGCAGCGTTGAAGATCGAGGGGGTTTTGATGGCTACACCTTC.

The DNA of the CDR3 is TGTGCCAACTCACGGGACAGGGTAGCAGATACGCAGTATTTT. Amino acid sequence: CANSRDRVADTQYF. The genes are TRBV6-1 and TRBJ2-3, with TRBD1 matching over 9 bases. V lost 10 bases to trimming and J lost 4 bases; unmatched junction nucleotides: 9. Germline assignment: CDR1 MNHNS and CDR2 SASEGT. The CDR3 runs to 14 residues.

The genes are TRBV5-6 and TRBJ2-7; no reliable D call. The CDR3 sequence is 16 residues long. Germline V gives CDR1 SGHDT, CDR2 YYEEEE. The germline V and J ends were trimmed by 0 bases and 0 bases, with 13 bases remaining between them. Here the CDR3 reads CASSLGPSVSSYEQYF. CDR3 in DNA: TGTGCCAGCAGCTTGGGGCCCTCCGTCAGCTCCTACGAGCAGTACTTC.

The genes are TRBV6-4 and TRBJ1-1, with D perhaps matching TRBD1 (5 bases). Germline lookup yields CDR1 MRHNA and CDR2 SNTAGT. The CDR3 runs 12 residues. Trimming removed 2 bases from V and 5 bases from J, with 6 bases in between. The CDR3 DNA reads TGTGCCAGCAGTGACGGGGGAACTGAAGCTTTCTTT. Its protein is CASSDGGTEAFF.

This clone was seen just once. J is TRBJ1-1 and V is TRBV19; a weak D match, TRBD1 (5 bases). This CDR3 is built from 13 residues. The germline V and J ends were trimmed by 5 bases and 5 bases, with 12 bases remaining between them. CDR1 LNHDA and CDR2 SQIVND come from the germline V gene (reference sequence). CDR3 DNA: TGTGCCAGTAGTCCCTCTGGGGGGACTGAAGCTTTCTTT. Residues: CASSPSGGTEAFF.

The genes are TRBV23-1 and TRBJ1-2; TRBD1 matches at 7 bases. TRBV23-1 is recorded as an ORF, its role being uncertain. With V trimmed by 7 bases and J by 4 bases, 21 bases remained unmatched. The CDR3 has 18 amino acids. CDR3 bases: TGCGCCAGCACCTCAATCCCGGCAGGGGGGCACAAACTCTATGGCTACACCTTC. Protein product: CASTSIPAGGHKLYGYTF.

Within the sample, this clone is medium-sized. The chain links TRBV19 to TRBJ2-2; D is ambiguous. Trimming removed 5 bases from V and 1 base from J, with 5 bases in between. Germline-derived CDR1 and CDR2 are LNHDA and SQIVND (reference sequence). The CDR3 is made up of 13 amino acids. The CDR3 nucleotides are TGTGCCAGTAGTCCGCTGAACACCGGGGAGCTGTTTTTT. This codes for CASSPLNTGELFF.

V usage is TRBV19 and J usage is TRBJ2-7; possibly TRBD1 for D (5 bases). Germline-derived CDR1 and CDR2 are LNHDA and SQIVND (reference sequence). V was cut by 5 bases and J by 3 bases, with 17 bases left in between. The CDR3 runs 15 residues. Written as DNA, the CDR3 is TGTGCCAGTAGTCCCCAAAATGGGGCGTACTACGAGCAGTACTTC. Residues: CASSPQNGAYYEQYF. The full variable domain, in which reference TRBV19 and TRBJ2-7 provide the parts outside the CDR3, is DGGITQSPKYLFRKEGQNVTLSCEQNLNHDAMYWYRQDPGQGLRLIYYSQIVNDFQKGDIAEGYSVSREKKESFPLTVTSAQKNPTAFYLCASSPQNGAYYEQYFGPGTRLTVT.